The 19 T cell receptor beta chains given below trace back to one sample, sequenced in a study of breast tumors, draining lymph nodes, adjacent tissues. Each CDR3 protein is one row after TCRdb ran MiXCR on the multiplex PCR reads. The sample includes about 270,000 distinct CDR3 sequences, over 25% of them seen just once. Samples came from axillary lymph nodes draining the breast cancer. Sequencing was done on a sample of axillary lymph node tissue. The source is a female donor with breast cancer. Some clones in this sample may be carry-over from other donors' samples.

This clonotype was counted only a few times. This chain joins TRBV19 and TRBJ1-1; maybe TRBD1 (6 bases). The CDR3 covers 15 residues. V lost 4 bases and J lost 4, with 16 bases in between. Germline V gene lookup returns CDR1 LNHDA and CDR2 SQIVND (reference sequence). CDR3 sequence (DNA): TGTGCCAGTAGTACTGCAGGGGTAAGAGGCACTGAAGCTTTCTTT. Residues: CASSTAGVRGTEAFF.

This clonotype was counted a few times. The chain carries TRBV6-6 and TRBJ1-2, with 11 positions matching TRBD1. Trimming removed 6 bases from V and 12 bases from J; junction bases left unmatched: 12. Germline V gene sequence: CDR1 MNHNY, CDR2 SVGAGI (reference sequence). The CDR3 has 14 residues. The CDR3 DNA follows: TGTGCCAGCAGGCTCACCGGGACAGGGGGAGAGGACACCTTC. Its translation is CASRLTGTGGEDTF.

The genes are TRBV5-4 and TRBJ1-1; D is unclear. Germline CDR1 is SGHNT and CDR2 is YYREEE (reference sequence). With 3 bases removed from V and 4 bases from J, the gap between germline ends came to 16 bases. CDR3 size: 15 residues. The CDR3 coding sequence is TGTGCCAGCAGCTATGGACTTGGAGAGAGCACTGAAGCTTTCTTT. Amino acid sequence: CASSYGLGESTEAFF.

This clonotype was counted many times. DNA of the CDR3: TGTGCCAGCAGCTCCCTCCGGGACAGGGGCCTAGCGAACTATGGCTACACCTTC. Amino acid sequence: CASSSLRDRGLANYGYTF. The chain recombines TRBV9 with TRBJ1-2, with 10 positions matching TRBD1. Per germline, CDR1 SGDLS and CDR2 YYNGEE. V lost 4 bases to trimming and J lost 2 bases; unmatched junction nucleotides: 14. The CDR3 runs 18 residues. The variable domain in full, completed from reference TRBV9 and TRBJ1-2, reads DSGVTQTPKHLITATGQRVTLRCSPRSGDLSVYWYQQSLDQGLQFLIQYYNGEERAKGNILERFSAQQFPDLHSELNLSSLELGDSALYFCASSSLRDRGLANYGYTFGSGTRLTVV.

CDR3 protein: CASSHPGLAGVNEQFF. The CDR3 nucleotides read TGTGCCAGCAGTCACCCGGGACTAGCGGGAGTGAATGAGCAGTTCTTC. The J gene is TRBJ2-1, the V gene TRBV6-2 or TRBV6-3, with 14 bases identical to TRBD2. CDR1 is MNHEY, CDR2 SVGEGT, per germline. V lost 5 bases and J lost 7; bases outside the gene matches: 7. The CDR3 is made up of 16 amino acids.

This chain joins TRBV5-1 and TRBJ2-3; D call uncertain. Germline CDR1 SGHRS, CDR2 YFSETQ. V was trimmed by 0 bases and J by 0 bases, leaving 5 bases between them. The CDR3 is 14 residues long. CDR3 amino acids: CASSLETSTDTQYF. For the CDR3, the DNA is TGCGCCAGCAGCTTGGAGACTAGCACAGATACGCAGTATTTT.

This clonotype has only a few counts. The V call is TRBV6-1, the J call TRBJ2-7; D gene ambiguous. V was shortened by 5 bases and J by 1 base, with 12 bases between the two germline ends. Germline CDR1 is MNHNS and CDR2 is SASEGT. This CDR3 contains 14 residues. The CDR3 DNA reads as TGTGCCAGCAGTCCCCTTCTAGGGTCCTACGAGCAGTACTTC. Its protein product is CASSPLLGSYEQYF.

The genes are TRBV6-5 and TRBJ2-7; 9 bases align to TRBD2. The CDR3 is 16 residues long. CDR1 is MNHEY and CDR2 is SVGAGI in the germline V gene. J lost 5 bases, V lost 0 bases, and 8 bases had no gene match. The CDR3, as DNA: TGTGCCAGCAGTTACTCGAGGCTAGCGGGACCAGACGAGCAGTACTTC. This encodes CASSYSRLAGPDEQYF.

On this clonotype: A much larger clone differs from this one at a single base, so this may be a read error. The V call is TRBV11-2, the J call TRBJ2-1; no firm D call. Germline CDR1 and CDR2: SGHAT and FQNNGV. This CDR3 is 13 amino acids long. CDR3 amino acids: CASSLDRSNEQSF. CDR3 DNA sequence: TGTGCCAGCAGCTTAGATCGGTCTAATGAGCAGTCCTTC.

The sample holds many counts of this clonotype. V and J are TRBV9 and TRBJ2-3; D gene uncertain. Per the germline V gene, CDR1 is SGDLS and CDR2 is YYNGEE. Deletions cut 0 bases from V and 4 bases from J, with 6 bases between. The CDR3 sequence is 13 residues long. In DNA form, the CDR3 reads TGTGCCAGCAGCGTAGCTACGCCAGATACGCAGTATTTT. Its protein product is CASSVATPDTQYF.

As regards this clonotype: This clone may be a read error of a much larger clone one base away. The chain links TRBV6-6 to TRBJ2-7, with TRBD2 as a possible D gene (6 bases). Germline-derived CDR1 and CDR2 are MNHNY and SVGAGI (reference sequence). This CDR3 comprises 15 residues. Trimming cost V 0 bases and J 2 bases, with 11 bases left between them. This CDR3 reads CASSYSGGATYEQYF. In DNA, the CDR3 is TGTGCCAGCAGTTACTCGGGAGGAGCGACCTACGAGCAGTACTTC.

This sequence joins TRBV4-1 and TRBJ2-7; tentative D call: TRBD2 (6 bases). This CDR3 is 13 amino acids long. Germline V CDR1 and CDR2: MGHRA, YSYEKL. The germline V and J ends were trimmed by 1 base and 6 bases, with 10 bases remaining between them. This chain's CDR3 is CASSQVGDCEQYF. The CDR3 coding sequence is TGCGCCAGCAGCCAAGTGGGGGACTGCGAGCAGTACTTC.

The rearrangement links TRBV27 to TRBJ2-6; 12 nucleotides match TRBD2. This CDR3 has 19 amino acids. After removal of 6 bases from V and 3 bases from J, the junction contained 12 bases not matched to a gene. In germline, CDR1 is MNHEY, CDR2 SMNVEV (reference sequence). CDR3 residues: CASSPRLAGVGGGANVLTF. The CDR3 coding sequence is TGTGCCAGCAGCCCCCGACTAGCGGGAGTGGGGGGTGGGGCCAACGTCCTGACTTTC.

The chain carries TRBV14 and TRBJ2-1; TRBD2 aligns across 8 bases. The CDR3 sequence is 17 residues long. Germline assignment: CDR1 SGHDN and CDR2 FVKESK. J was trimmed by 4 bases and V by 0 bases; bases with no gene match: 8. The CDR3 spells CASSQDRGGVSYNEQFF. The CDR3, as DNA: TGTGCCAGCAGCCAAGACCGGGGGGGGGTTTCGTACAATGAGCAGTTCTTC.

This clonotype was counted many times. V and J are TRBV28 and TRBJ1-6; no clear D. Germline V gene sequence: CDR1 MDHEN, CDR2 SYDVKM. The length of the CDR3 is 10 residues. Trimming took 10 bases from V and 9 from J, leaving 7 bases between them. The CDR3 sequence is CATHGSPLHF. Here the CDR3 DNA reads TGTGCCACCCACGGTTCACCCCTCCACTTT.

This clonotype has a count of ten or more. This chain uses TRBV6-5 with TRBJ2-1, with TRBD2 matching over 7 bases. The CDR3 consists of 14 residues. V lost 6 bases, J lost 9 bases, and 11 bases stayed unmatched. Germline V CDR1 and CDR2: MNHEY, SVGAGI. DNA for the CDR3: TGTGCCAGCAGACATAACAGCGGGAACGGTGAGCAGTTCTTC. It is translated as CASRHNSGNGEQFF.

The chain employs TRBV20-1 and TRBJ2-3; 11 bases are shared with TRBD2. The length of the CDR3 is 14 residues. Germline V lookup: CDR1 DFQATT, CDR2 SNEGSKA (reference sequence). The V segment lost 5 bases and the J segment 11 bases; nucleotides outside the gene matches: 12. In DNA form, the CDR3 reads TGCAGTGCTGGGGGGACTAGCGGAGGGGATGAGCAGTATTTT. It translates to CSAGGTSGGDEQYF.

This clonotype was recorded many times. The CDR3, as DNA: TGCAGTGCCGGACTAGCGGGACGTGCAGATACGCAGTATTTT. Translating gives CSAGLAGRADTQYF. The V and J genes are TRBV20-1 and TRBJ2-3; the match to TRBD2 covers 12 bases. CDR1 is DFQATT and CDR2 is SNEGSKA in the germline V gene (reference sequence). V was clipped by 6 bases and J by 4 bases; unmatched bases: 5. This CDR3 region has 14 residues.

Remarks on this clonotype: A read error is possible here, since a much larger clone lies one base away. The CDR3 DNA follows: TGTGCCAGCGGGAACGGAGCCTATGGCTACGCCTTC. This codes for CASGNGAYGYAF. V and J are TRBV9 and TRBJ1-2; unclear D gene. Germline V gene lookup returns CDR1 SGDLS and CDR2 YYNGEE. The CDR3 spans 12 residues.